One sample yielded the 27 T cell receptor beta chains listed below, sequenced in a study of brain T cells in children with intractable seizures. Generated by immunoSEQ multiplex PCR, the TCRdb table keeps only in-frame clones and is missing some. This sample carries 60,000 to 85,000 clones, 85% to 95% of them seen once, and the ten largest clones take 1.5% to 1.7%. Sequenced material: peripheral blood, taken at surgery. All receptors come from a boy less than two years old with tuberous sclerosis and intractable seizures.

The chain combines TRBV4-1 with TRBJ2-3, with TRBD2 matching 12 bases. V dropped 2 bases and J dropped 1; count of bases not matched to a gene: 7. CDR1 is MGHRA and CDR2 is YSYEKL in the germline V gene. The CDR3 is 18 residues long. The CDR3 region has the DNA TGCGCCAGCAGCCAAACGACTAGCGGGAGACGGGGCACAGATACGCAGTATTTT. This sequence encodes CASSQTTSGRRGTDTQYF.

The V and J genes are TRBV4-1 and TRBJ1-2; no clear D gene. V lost 0 bases to trimming and J lost 2 bases, with 4 bases between them. CDR3 size: 13 residues. Germline lookup yields CDR1 MGHRA and CDR2 YSYEKL. In DNA form, the CDR3 reads TGCGCCAGCAGCCAAGATACAAACTATGGCTACACCTTC. This translates into CASSQDTNYGYTF.

V gene TRBV9 combines with J gene TRBJ1-4; the match to TRBD1 covers 8 bases. Losses at the gene ends were 3 bases for V and 10 bases for J; bases not matched to a gene: 5. The germline V gene has CDR1 SGDLS and CDR2 YYNGEE. The CDR3 has 13 residues. CDR3 in DNA: TGTGCCAGCAGCGGACATACAGGGGGAAAACTGTTTTTT. Protein sequence: CASSGHTGGKLFF. The full variable domain, completed using reference TRBV9 and TRBJ1-4, is DSGVTQTPKHLITATGQRVTLRCSPRSGDLSVYWYQQSLDQGLQFLIQYYNGEERAKGNILERFSAQQFPDLHSELNLSSLELGDSALYFCASSGHTGGKLFFGSGTQLSVL.

The chain recombines TRBV15 with TRBJ2-7; maybe TRBD1 (6 bases). There are 13 residues in the CDR3. CDR1 and CDR2 from the germline V gene are LNHNV and YYDKDF (reference sequence). Trimming left V 4 bases short and J 5 bases short, with 12 bases between. In nucleotides, the CDR3 is TGTGCCACCAGCACAACAGGGTTTGACGAGCAGTACTTC. Translated, it gives CATSTTGFDEQYF.

The rearrangement uses TRBV2 and TRBJ2-7, with TRBD1 matching over 7 bases. Per the germline V gene, CDR1 is SNHLY and CDR2 is FYNNEI. This CDR3 has 15 residues. The J segment lost 2 bases and the V segment lost 1 base, leaving 5 bases of the junction unmatched. CDR3 sequence (DNA): TGTGCCAGCAGTGAAGTTAGGGGGACAGCCTACGAGCAGTACTTC. Amino acids: CASSEVRGTAYEQYF.

This chain links TRBV6-5 with TRBJ1-2; no clear D. Trimming left V 6 bases short and J 8 bases short, with 19 bases between. CDR1 MNHEY and CDR2 SVGAGI come from the germline V gene. The CDR3 extends over 14 amino acids. The CDR3 sequence: CASSDGLAVRGYTF. For the CDR3, the DNA is TGTGCCAGCAGCGACGGGCTTGCGGTTCGGGGCTACACCTTC.

V is TRBV2 and J is TRBJ1-1; perhaps TRBD1 as D (5 bases). Germline CDR1 reads SNHLY; CDR2 reads FYNNEI. This CDR3 is 14 amino acids long. V was shortened by 3 bases and J by 0 bases, with 8 bases between the two germline ends. The CDR3 reads CASSEGTMNTEAFF. The CDR3 nucleotides are TGTGCCAGCAGTGAGGGGACCATGAACACTGAAGCTTTCTTT.

This chain links TRBV7-3 with TRBJ2-1; 13 positions agree with TRBD2. Germline CDR1 is SGHTA and CDR2 is FQGTGA. The CDR3 is 17 residues long. Trimming at V came to 3 bases and at J to 7 bases, leaving 9 bases not matched to a gene. CDR3 in amino acids: CASSFGLAGASRNEQFF. The CDR3 nucleotides are TGTGCCAGCAGCTTCGGACTAGCGGGGGCCTCTAGGAATGAGCAGTTCTTC.

This chain connects TRBV7-9 to TRBJ1-4; 7 positions match TRBD1. V was pared by 2 bases and J by 7 bases, with 4 bases of the junction left unmatched. CDR1 is SEHNR, CDR2 FQNEAQ, per germline (reference sequence). This CDR3 is 14 amino acids long. CDR3 region: CASSLRQGGEKLFF. The CDR3 DNA follows: TGTGCCAGCAGCTTAAGACAGGGAGGTGAAAAACTGTTTTTT.

This clone was seen once. The chain links TRBV7-8 to TRBJ1-1; D is uncertain. Germline V gene sequence: CDR1 SGHVS, CDR2 FQNEAQ. The V and J ends lost 2 bases and 7 bases respectively, with 5 bases between them. The length of the CDR3 is 11 residues. For the CDR3, the DNA is TGTGCCAGCAGCTTATCTCGTGAAGCTTTCTTT. This encodes CASSLSREAFF.

This rearrangement joins TRBV9 to TRBJ2-5; 9 nucleotides align to TRBD2. The CDR3 consists of 16 residues. V dropped 4 bases and J dropped 3; count of bases not matched to a gene: 10. In germline, CDR1 is SGDLS, CDR2 YYNGEE. The CDR3 sequence: CASSPAGGGGEETQYF. Written as DNA, the CDR3 is TGTGCCAGCAGCCCCGCGGGGGGCGGGGGGGAAGAGACCCAGTACTTC.

CDR3 in amino acids: CASSQTRQATNEKLFF. CDR3 DNA sequence: TGCGCCAGCAGCCAAACAAGACAAGCAACTAATGAAAAACTGTTTTTT. This chain connects TRBV5-1 to TRBJ1-4; no clear D gene. Germline V lookup: CDR1 SGHRS, CDR2 YFSETQ. Trimming took off 4 bases at V and 0 bases at J, with 13 bases between the two ends. The CDR3 consists of 16 residues.

This chain links TRBV15 with TRBJ1-3; unclear D gene. Germline V lookup: CDR1 LNHNV, CDR2 YYDKDF (reference sequence). There are 17 residues in the CDR3. Trimming stripped 2 bases from V and 0 bases from J, with 14 bases between. The CDR3 sequence: CATSRPPTPSSGNTIYF. The CDR3 DNA sequence: TGTGCCACCAGCAGACCCCCGACACCGAGCTCTGGAAACACCATATATTTT.

The V and J genes are TRBV4-1 and TRBJ2-3; weak D call: TRBD1 (6 bases). V lost 1 base and J lost 3, with 11 bases in between. The germline CDR1 and CDR2 sequences are MGHRA and YSYEKL. The CDR3 covers 15 residues. This CDR3 reads CASSQGTVITDTQYF. CDR3 nucleotides: TGCGCCAGCAGCCAAGGGACAGTAATTACAGATACGCAGTATTTT.

J is TRBJ1-5 and V is TRBV7-3; possible D gene TRBD1, 5 bases. The CDR3 totals 15 residues. V was clipped by 2 bases and J by 4 bases, with 12 bases between them. Per germline, CDR1 SGHTA and CDR2 FQGTGA. The CDR3 coding sequence is TGTGCCAGCAGCTTAGGTTCGGCAGGGAATCAGCCCCAGCATTTT. Protein product: CASSLGSAGNQPQHF.

This chain uses TRBV10-3 with TRBJ2-7, with D perhaps matching TRBD1 or TRBD2 (5 bases each). The CDR3 runs 16 residues. Germline V lookup: CDR1 ENHRY, CDR2 SYGVKD. With 3 bases removed from V and 0 bases from J, the gap between germline ends came to 15 bases. The CDR3 bases are TGTGCCATCAGTGAACTAGGGGTAGACAGCTCCTACGAGCAGTACTTC. This encodes CAISELGVDSSYEQYF.

The V call is TRBV7-6, the J call TRBJ2-7, with D possibly being TRBD1 (6 bases). CDR3 size: 16 residues. Germline-derived CDR1 and CDR2 are SGHVS and FNYEAQ. The V gene lost 1 base and the J gene lost 0 bases, with 13 bases spanning the gap. Here the CDR3 reads CASSLDPGTPSYEQYF. In nucleotides, the CDR3 is TGTGCCAGCAGCTTAGATCCCGGGACACCCTCCTACGAGCAGTACTTC.

This clone was recorded once. This chain links TRBV18 with TRBJ1-4, with a weak D call TRBD1 (6 bases). Germline V gives CDR1 KGHSH, CDR2 LQKENI. Between the trimmed V and J ends, which lost 3 bases and 7 bases, there was a span of 15 bases. This CDR3 spans 15 amino acids. CDR3 coding DNA: TGTGCCAGCTCACCTCGGACAGACACCGGTGAAAAACTGTTTTTT. This gives the protein CASSPRTDTGEKLFF.

The gene calls are TRBV13 and TRBJ2-7, with 10 bases that match TRBD2. The length of the CDR3 is 15 residues. Germline V gene sequence: CDR1 PRHDT, CDR2 FYEKMQ (reference sequence). Losses at the gene ends were 3 bases for V and 9 bases for J; bases not matched to a gene: 11. In DNA form, the CDR3 reads TGTGCCAGCAGCTTGGGACTAGCGAGGGGAGCGGGGCAGTACTTC. Amino acid sequence: CASSLGLARGAGQYF. The full variable domain, with the rest looked up from reference TRBV13 and TRBJ2-7, is AAGVIQSPRHLIKEKRETATLKCYPIPRHDTVYWYQQGPGQDPQFLISFYEKMQSDKGSIPDRFSAQQFSDYHSELNMSSLELGDSALYFCASSLGLARGAGQYFGPGTRLTVT.

This chain links TRBV11-3 with TRBJ2-1; no firm D call. The CDR3 is 14 amino acids. Trimming took off 7 bases at V and 3 bases at J, with 13 bases between the two ends. Germline V gene lookup returns CDR1 SGHNT and CDR2 YENEEA. The chain's CDR3 is CASIKKPNYNEQFF. CDR3 bases: TGTGCCAGCATCAAAAAGCCAAACTACAATGAGCAGTTCTTC.

This chain joins TRBV27 and TRBJ1-4, with D hard to call. CDR1 is MNHEY, CDR2 SMNVEV, per germline (reference sequence). V dropped 0 bases and J dropped 5 bases, with 4 bases sitting between them. The CDR3 sequence is 13 residues long. In DNA form, the CDR3 reads TGTGCCAGCAGTTTATCGACGAATGAAAAACTGTTTTTT. Protein: CASSLSTNEKLFF.

The V gene is TRBV6-4, the J gene TRBJ2-2; 11 bases map to TRBD2. The germline V gene has CDR1 MRHNA and CDR2 SNTAGT. The CDR3 has 17 amino acids. The V and J ends lost 0 bases and 4 bases, in that order; junction bases with no gene match: 4. The CDR3 DNA reads as TGTGCCAGCAGTGACTCCCCAGGACTAGCGGGCACCGGGGAGCTGTTTTTT. As protein: CASSDSPGLAGTGELFF.

J is TRBJ2-1 and V is TRBV19, with unresolved D. Trimming shortened V by 0 bases and J by 4 bases, and 4 bases separated the two germline ends. The length of the CDR3 is 13 residues. The germline CDR1 and CDR2 sequences are LNHDA and SQIVND (reference sequence). The CDR3 loop reads CASSIDSYNEQFF. The CDR3 coding sequence is TGTGCCAGTAGTATAGACAGTTACAATGAGCAGTTCTTC. Using reference TRBV19 and TRBJ2-1 for the parts outside the CDR3, the full variable domain is DGGITQSPKYLFRKEGQNVTLSCEQNLNHDAMYWYRQDPGQGLRLIYYSQIVNDFQKGDIAEGYSVSREKKESFPLTVTSAQKNPTAFYLCASSIDSYNEQFFGPGTRLTVL.

V is TRBV27 and J is TRBJ1-2, with 11 bases aligning to TRBD1. Germline-derived CDR1 and CDR2 are MNHEY and SMNVEV (reference sequence). The CDR3 totals 14 residues. Trimming at V came to 6 bases and at J to 5 bases, leaving 5 bases not matched to a gene. CDR3 loop: CASSLGTGGYGYTF. CDR3 sequence (DNA): TGTGCCAGCAGCTTAGGGACAGGGGGATATGGCTACACCTTC.

The chain links TRBV21-1 to TRBJ2-3; the table's TRBD2 call for D was not verified on the DNA. TRBV21-1 is marked as a pseudogene. The CDR3 spans 16 residues. The CDR3 sequence: CASSTPLALLADTQYF. The DNA for the CDR3 is TGTGCCAGCAGCACCCCTTTAGCGCTGCTGGCAGATACGCAGTATTTT.

This clone was counted only a few times. The chain links TRBV6-5 to TRBJ1-2, with 8 positions matching TRBD1. Germline V gene lookup returns CDR1 MNHEY and CDR2 SVGAGI. V gave up 7 bases and J gave up 2 bases; unmatched junction bases: 9. The CDR3 is 15 amino acids. CDR3 protein: CASTNEGQANYGYTF. In DNA form, the CDR3 reads TGTGCCAGCACCAACGAGGGACAGGCCAACTATGGCTACACCTTC.

The V and J genes are TRBV5-1 and TRBJ1-1, with D possibly TRBD1 on 6 matching bases. Germline V gives CDR1 SGHRS, CDR2 YFSETQ. The CDR3 contains 13 residues. V dropped 5 bases and J dropped 1 base, with 9 bases sitting between them. The CDR3 sequence is CASRAGANTEAFF. CDR3 DNA: TGCGCCAGCAGGGCAGGGGCGAACACTGAAGCTTTCTTT. The variable domain in full, with the rest retrieved from reference TRBV5-1 and TRBJ1-1, is KAGVTQTPRYLIKTRGQQVTLSCSPISGHRSVSWYQQTPGQGLQFLFEYFSETQRNKGNFPGRFSGRQFSNSRSEMNVSTLELGDSALYLCASRAGANTEAFFGQGTRLTVV.